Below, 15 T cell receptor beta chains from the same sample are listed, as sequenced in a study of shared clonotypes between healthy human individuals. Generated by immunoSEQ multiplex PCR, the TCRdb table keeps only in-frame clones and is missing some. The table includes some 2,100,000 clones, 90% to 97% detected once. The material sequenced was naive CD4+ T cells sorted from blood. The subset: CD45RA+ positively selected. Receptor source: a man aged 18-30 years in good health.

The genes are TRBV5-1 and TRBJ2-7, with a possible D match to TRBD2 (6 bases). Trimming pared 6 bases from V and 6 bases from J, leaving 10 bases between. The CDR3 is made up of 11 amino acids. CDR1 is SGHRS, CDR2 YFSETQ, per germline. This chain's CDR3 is CASIGGSEQYF. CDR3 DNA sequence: TGCGCCAGCATTGGAGGGTCCGAGCAGTACTTC.

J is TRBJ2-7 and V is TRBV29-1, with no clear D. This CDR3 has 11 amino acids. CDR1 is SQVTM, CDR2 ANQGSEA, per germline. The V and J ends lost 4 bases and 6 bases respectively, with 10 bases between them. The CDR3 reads CSVGALSEQYF. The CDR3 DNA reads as TGCAGCGTTGGGGCCTTATCCGAGCAGTACTTC.

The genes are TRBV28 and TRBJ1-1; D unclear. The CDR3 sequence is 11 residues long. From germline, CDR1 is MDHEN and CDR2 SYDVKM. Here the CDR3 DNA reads TGTGCGACCGCTCTCGGGTCTGAAGCTTTCTTT. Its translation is CATALGSEAFF.

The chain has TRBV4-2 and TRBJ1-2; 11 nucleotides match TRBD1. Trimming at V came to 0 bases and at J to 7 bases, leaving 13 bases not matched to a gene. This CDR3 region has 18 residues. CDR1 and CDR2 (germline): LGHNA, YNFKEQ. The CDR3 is CASSQDGGQGVETAGYTF. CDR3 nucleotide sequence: TGTGCCAGCAGCCAAGATGGGGGACAGGGGGTGGAGACGGCTGGCTACACCTTC.

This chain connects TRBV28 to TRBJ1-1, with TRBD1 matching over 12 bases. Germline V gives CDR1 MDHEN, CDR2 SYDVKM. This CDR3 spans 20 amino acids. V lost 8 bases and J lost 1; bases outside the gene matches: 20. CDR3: CASRTLNRGQGAFRNTEAFF. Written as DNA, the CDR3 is TGTGCCAGCCGGACTCTCAACCGGGGACAGGGGGCTTTCAGGAACACTGAAGCTTTCTTT.

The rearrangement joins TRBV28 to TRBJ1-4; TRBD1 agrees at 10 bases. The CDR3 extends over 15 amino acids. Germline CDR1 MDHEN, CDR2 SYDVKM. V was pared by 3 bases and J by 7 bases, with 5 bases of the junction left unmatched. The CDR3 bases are TGTGCCAGCAGTTTGATGGACAGGGGGGGTGAAAAACTGTTTTTT. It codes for CASSLMDRGGEKLFF.

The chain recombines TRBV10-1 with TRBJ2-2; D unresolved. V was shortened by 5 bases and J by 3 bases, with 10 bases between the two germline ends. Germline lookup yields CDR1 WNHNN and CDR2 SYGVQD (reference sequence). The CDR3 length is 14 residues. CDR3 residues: CASSTVRDTGELFF. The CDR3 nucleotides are TGCGCCAGCAGTACTGTCAGAGACACCGGGGAGCTGTTTTTT.

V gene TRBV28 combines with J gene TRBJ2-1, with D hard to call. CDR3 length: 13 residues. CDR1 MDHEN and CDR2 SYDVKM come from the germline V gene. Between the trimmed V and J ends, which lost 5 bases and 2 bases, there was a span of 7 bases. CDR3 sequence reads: CASSHKPYNEQFF. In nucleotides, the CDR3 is TGTGCCAGCAGTCATAAACCCTACAATGAGCAGTTCTTC.

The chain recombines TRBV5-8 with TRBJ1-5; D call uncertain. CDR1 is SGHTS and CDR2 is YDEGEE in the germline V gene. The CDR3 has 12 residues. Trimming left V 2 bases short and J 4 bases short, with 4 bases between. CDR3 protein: CASSFRNQPQHF. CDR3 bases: TGTGCCAGCAGCTTCCGGAATCAGCCCCAGCATTTT.

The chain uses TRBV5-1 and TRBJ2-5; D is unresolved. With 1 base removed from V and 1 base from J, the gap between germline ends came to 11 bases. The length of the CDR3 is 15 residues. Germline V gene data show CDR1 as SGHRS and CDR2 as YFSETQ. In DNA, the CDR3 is TGCGCCAGCAGCTTGTTGGGATCTATCCAAGAGACCCAGTACTTC. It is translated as CASSLLGSIQETQYF. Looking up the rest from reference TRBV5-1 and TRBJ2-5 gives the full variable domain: KAGVTQTPRYLIKTRGQQVTLSCSPISGHRSVSWYQQTPGQGLQFLFEYFSETQRNKGNFPGRFSGRQFSNSRSEMNVSTLELGDSALYLCASSLLGSIQETQYFGPGTRLLVL.

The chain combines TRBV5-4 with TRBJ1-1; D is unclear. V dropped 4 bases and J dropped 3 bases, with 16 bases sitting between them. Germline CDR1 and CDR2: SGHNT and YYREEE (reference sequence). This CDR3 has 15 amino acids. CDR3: CASSLIRSGDTEAFF. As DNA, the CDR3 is TGTGCCAGCAGCCTGATTAGGAGCGGGGACACTGAAGCTTTCTTT.

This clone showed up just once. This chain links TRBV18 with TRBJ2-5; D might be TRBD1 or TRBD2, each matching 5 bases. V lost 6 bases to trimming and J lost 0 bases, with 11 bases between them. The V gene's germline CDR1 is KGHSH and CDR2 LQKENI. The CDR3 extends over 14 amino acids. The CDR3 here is CASSPGRYQETQYF. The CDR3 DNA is TGTGCCAGCTCCCCGGGACGATACCAAGAGACCCAGTACTTC. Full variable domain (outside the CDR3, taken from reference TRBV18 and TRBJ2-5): NAGVMQNPRHLVRRRGQEARLRCSPMKGHSHVYWYRQLPEEGLKFMVYLQKENIIDESGMPKERFSAEFPKEGPSILRIQQVVRGDSAAYFCASSPGRYQETQYFGPGTRLLVL.

CDR3 residues: CASSGRVGGPNYGYTF. The CDR3 DNA follows: TGTGCCAGCAGTGGTCGGGTAGGGGGCCCTAACTATGGCTACACCTTC. V usage is TRBV6-1 and J usage is TRBJ1-2, with 7 positions matching TRBD1. Germline V CDR1 and CDR2: MNHNS, SASEGT. The CDR3 sequence is 16 residues long. The V gene end was trimmed by 4 bases and the J gene end by 0 bases; junction bases not matched to a gene: 8.

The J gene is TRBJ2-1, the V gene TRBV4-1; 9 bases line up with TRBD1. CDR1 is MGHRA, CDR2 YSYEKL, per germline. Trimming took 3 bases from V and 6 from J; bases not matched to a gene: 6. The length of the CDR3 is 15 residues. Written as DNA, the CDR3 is TGCGCCAGCAGCCATCCCGGGACAGGGACCAATGAGCAGTTCTTC. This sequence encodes CASSHPGTGTNEQFF.

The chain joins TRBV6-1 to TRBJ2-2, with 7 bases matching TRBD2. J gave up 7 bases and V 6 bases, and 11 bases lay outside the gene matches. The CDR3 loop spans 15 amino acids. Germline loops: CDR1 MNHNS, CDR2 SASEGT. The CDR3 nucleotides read TGTGCCAGCAGCAATCGGCGGGAGTGGAGCGGGGAGCTGTTTTTT. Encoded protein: CASSNRREWSGELFF.